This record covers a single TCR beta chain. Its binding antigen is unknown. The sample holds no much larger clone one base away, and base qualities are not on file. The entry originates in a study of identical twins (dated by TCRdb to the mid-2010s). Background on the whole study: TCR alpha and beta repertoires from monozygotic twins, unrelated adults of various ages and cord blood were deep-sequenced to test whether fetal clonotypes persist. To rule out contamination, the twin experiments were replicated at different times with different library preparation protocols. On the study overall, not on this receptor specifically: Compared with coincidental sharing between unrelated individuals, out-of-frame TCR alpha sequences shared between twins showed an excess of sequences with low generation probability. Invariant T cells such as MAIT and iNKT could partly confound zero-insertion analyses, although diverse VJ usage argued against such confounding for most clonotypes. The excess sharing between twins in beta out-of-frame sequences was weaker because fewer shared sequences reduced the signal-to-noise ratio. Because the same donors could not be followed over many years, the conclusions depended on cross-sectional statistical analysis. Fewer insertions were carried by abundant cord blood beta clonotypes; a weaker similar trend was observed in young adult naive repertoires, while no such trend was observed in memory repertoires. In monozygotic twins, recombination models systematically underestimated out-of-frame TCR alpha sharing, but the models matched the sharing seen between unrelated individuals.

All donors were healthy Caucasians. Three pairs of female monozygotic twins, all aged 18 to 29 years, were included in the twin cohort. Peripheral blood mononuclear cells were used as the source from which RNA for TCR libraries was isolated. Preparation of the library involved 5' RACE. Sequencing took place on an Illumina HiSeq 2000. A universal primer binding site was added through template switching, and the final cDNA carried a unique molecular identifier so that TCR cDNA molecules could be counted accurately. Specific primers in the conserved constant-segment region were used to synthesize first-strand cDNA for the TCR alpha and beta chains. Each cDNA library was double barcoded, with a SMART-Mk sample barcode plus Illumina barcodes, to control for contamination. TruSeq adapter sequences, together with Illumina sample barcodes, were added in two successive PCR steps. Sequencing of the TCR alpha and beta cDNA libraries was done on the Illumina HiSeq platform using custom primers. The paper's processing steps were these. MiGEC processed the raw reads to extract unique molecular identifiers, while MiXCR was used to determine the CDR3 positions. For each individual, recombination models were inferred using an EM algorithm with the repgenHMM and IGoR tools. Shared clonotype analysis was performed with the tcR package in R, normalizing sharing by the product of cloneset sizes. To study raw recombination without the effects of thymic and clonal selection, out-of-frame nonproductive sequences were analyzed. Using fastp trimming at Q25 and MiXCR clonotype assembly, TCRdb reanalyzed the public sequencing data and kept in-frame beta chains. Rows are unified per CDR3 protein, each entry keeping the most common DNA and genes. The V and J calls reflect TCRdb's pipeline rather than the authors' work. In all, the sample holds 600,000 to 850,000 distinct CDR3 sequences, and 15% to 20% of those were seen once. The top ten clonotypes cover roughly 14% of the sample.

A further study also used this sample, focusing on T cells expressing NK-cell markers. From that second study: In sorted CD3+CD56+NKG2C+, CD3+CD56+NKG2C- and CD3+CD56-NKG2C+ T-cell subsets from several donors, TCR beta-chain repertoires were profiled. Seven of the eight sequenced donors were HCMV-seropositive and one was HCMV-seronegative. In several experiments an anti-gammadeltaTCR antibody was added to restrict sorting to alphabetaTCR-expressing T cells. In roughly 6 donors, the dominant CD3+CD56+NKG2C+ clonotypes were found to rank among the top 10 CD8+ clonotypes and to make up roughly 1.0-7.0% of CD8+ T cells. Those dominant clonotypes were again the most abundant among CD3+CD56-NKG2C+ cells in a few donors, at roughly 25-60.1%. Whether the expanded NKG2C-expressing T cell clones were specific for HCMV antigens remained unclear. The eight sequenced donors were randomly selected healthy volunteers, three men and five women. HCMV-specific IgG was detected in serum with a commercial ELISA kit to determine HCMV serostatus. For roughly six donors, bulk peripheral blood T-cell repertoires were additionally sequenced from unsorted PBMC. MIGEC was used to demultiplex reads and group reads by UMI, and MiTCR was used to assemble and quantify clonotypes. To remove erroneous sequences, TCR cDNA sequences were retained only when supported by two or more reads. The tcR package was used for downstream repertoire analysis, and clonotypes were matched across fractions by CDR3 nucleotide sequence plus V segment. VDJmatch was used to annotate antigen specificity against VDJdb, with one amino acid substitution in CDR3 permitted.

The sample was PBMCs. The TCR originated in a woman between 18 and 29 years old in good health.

The bases read TGTGCCAGCAGCCAAGGTCTAGCTAGCAGCTACAATGAGCAGTTCTTC. Translated, it reads CASSQGLASSYNEQFF. This receptor chain uses TRBV4-2 and TRBJ2-1; the D gene is possibly TRBD2, with 5 bases matching. V loses 1 base of germline sequence and J loses 3 bases, and the interval between the two ends is 13 bases. Including the terminal cysteine and phenylalanine, the CDR3 comprises 16 residues. CDR3 DNA only is kept here, 48 bases in frame from base 1. Looking up the germline V gene yields CDR1 LGHNA and CDR2 YNFKEQ.